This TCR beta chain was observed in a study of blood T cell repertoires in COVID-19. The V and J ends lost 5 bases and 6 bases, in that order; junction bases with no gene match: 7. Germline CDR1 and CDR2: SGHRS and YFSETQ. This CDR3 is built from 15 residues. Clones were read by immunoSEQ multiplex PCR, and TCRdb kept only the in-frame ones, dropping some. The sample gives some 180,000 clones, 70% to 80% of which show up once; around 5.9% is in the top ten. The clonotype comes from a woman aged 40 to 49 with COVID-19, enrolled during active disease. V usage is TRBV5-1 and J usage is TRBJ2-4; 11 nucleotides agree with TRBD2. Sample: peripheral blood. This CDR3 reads CASSSLAGELNIQYF. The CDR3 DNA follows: TGCGCCAGCAGTTCACTAGCGGGAGAGCTAAACATTCAGTACTTC. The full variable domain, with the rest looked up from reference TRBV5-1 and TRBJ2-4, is KAGVTQTPRYLIKTRGQQVTLSCSPISGHRSVSWYQQTPGQGLQFLFEYFSETQRNKGNFPGRFSGRQFSNSRSEMNVSTLELGDSALYLCASSSLAGELNIQYFGAGTRLSVL.